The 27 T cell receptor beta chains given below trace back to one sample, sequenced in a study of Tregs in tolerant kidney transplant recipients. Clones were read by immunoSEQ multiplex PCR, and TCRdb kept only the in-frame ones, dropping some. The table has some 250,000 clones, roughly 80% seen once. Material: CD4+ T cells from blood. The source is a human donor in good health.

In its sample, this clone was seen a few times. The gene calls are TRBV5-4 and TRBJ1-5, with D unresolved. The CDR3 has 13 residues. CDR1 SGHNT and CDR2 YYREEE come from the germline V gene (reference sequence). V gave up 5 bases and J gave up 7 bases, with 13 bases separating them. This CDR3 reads CASSFDREQPQHF. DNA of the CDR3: TGTGCCAGCAGTTTTGATCGGGAACAGCCCCAGCATTTT.

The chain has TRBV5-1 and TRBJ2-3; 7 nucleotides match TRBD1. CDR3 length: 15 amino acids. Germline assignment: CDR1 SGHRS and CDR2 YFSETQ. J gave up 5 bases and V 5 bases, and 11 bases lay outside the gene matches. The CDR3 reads CASRTGTVEGDTQYF. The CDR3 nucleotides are TGCGCCAGCAGAACTGGGACAGTTGAGGGAGATACGCAGTATTTT.

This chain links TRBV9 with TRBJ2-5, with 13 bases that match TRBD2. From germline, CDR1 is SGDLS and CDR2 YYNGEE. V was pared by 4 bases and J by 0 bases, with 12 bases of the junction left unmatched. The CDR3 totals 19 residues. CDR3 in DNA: TGTGCCAGCAGCACAGACGGACGACTAGCGGGGGGTTACCAAGAGACCCAGTACTTC. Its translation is CASSTDGRLAGGYQETQYF. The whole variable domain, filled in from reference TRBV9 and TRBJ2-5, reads DSGVTQTPKHLITATGQRVTLRCSPRSGDLSVYWYQQSLDQGLQFLIQYYNGEERAKGNILERFSAQQFPDLHSELNLSSLELGDSALYFCASSTDGRLAGGYQETQYFGPGTRLLVL.

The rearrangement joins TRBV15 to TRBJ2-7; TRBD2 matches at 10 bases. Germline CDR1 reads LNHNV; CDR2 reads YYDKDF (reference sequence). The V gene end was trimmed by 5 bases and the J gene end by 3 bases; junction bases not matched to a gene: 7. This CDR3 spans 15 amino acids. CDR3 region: CATSVGLARDYEQYF. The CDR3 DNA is TGTGCCACCAGCGTGGGACTAGCGAGAGACTACGAGCAGTACTTC.

The CDR3 sequence: CATSRDLMAGRPSGANVLTF. The CDR3 DNA is TGTGCCACCAGCAGAGATCTCATGGCAGGGAGACCCTCTGGGGCCAACGTCCTGACTTTC. J is TRBJ2-6 and V is TRBV15; D is tentatively TRBD1 or TRBD2 (5 bases each). Germline CDR1 and CDR2: LNHNV and YYDKDF (reference sequence). The CDR3 contains 20 residues. V lost 0 bases to trimming and J lost 0 bases, with 18 bases between them.

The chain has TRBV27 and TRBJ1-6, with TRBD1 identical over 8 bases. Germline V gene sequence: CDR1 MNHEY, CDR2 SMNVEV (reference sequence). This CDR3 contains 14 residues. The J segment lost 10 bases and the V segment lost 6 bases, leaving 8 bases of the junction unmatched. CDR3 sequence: CASRRTQGASPLHF. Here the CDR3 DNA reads TGTGCCAGCAGAAGGACCCAGGGGGCCTCACCCCTCCACTTT.

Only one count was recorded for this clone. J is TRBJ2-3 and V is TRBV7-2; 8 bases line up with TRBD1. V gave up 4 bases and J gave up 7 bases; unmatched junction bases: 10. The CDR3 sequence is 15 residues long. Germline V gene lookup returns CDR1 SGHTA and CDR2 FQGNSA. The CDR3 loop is CASSSTGTGMNTQYF. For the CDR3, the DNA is TGTGCCAGCAGCTCTACCGGGACAGGAATGAATACGCAGTATTTT.

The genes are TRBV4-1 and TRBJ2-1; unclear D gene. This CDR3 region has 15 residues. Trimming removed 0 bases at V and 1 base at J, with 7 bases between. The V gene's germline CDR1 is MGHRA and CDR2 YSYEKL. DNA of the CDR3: TGCGCCAGCAGCCAAGACCCCGAATCCTACAATGAGCAGTTCTTC. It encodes CASSQDPESYNEQFF.

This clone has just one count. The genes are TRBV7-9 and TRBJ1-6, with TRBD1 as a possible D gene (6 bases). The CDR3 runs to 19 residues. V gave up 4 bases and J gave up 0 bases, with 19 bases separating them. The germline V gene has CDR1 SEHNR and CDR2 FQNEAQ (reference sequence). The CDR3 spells CASSSKNRAHSSYNSPLHF. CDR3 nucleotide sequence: TGTGCCAGCAGCTCCAAAAACAGGGCCCATAGCTCCTATAATTCACCCCTCCACTTT.

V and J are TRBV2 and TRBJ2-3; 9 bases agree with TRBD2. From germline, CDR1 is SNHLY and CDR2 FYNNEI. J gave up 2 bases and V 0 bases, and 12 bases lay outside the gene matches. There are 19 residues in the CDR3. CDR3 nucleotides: TGTGCCAGCAGTGAAGCCGAGGGATTGAGCGGGAGGTCCACAGATACGCAGTATTTT. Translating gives CASSEAEGLSGRSTDTQYF.

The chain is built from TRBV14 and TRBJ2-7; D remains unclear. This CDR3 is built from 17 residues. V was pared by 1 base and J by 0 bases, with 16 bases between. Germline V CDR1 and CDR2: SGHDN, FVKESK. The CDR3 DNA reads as TGTGCCAGCAGCCAAGTCTTGGGTAGGTCTCACTCCTACGAGCAGTACTTC. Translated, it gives CASSQVLGRSHSYEQYF.

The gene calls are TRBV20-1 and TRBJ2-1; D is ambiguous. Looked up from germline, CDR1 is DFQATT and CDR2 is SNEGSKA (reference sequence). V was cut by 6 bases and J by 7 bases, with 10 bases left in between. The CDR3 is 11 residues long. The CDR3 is CSAPRPNEQFF. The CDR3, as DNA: TGCAGTGCCCCTCGTCCTAATGAGCAGTTCTTC.

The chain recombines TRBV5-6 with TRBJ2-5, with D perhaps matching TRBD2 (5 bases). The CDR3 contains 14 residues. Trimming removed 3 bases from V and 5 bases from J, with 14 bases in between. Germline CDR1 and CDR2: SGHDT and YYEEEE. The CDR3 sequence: CASSSPPLGETQYF. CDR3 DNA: TGTGCCAGCAGCTCACCGCCACTAGGGGAGACCCAGTACTTC.

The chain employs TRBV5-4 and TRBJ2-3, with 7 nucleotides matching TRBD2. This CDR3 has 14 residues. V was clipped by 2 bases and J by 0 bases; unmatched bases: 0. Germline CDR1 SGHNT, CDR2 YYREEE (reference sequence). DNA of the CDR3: TGTGCCAGCAGCTTTAGCGGGAGCACAGATACGCAGTATTTT. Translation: CASSFSGSTDTQYF.

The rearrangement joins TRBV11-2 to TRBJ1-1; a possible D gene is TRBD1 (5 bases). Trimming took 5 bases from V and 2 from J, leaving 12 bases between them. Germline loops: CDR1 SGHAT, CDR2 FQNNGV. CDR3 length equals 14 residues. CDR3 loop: CASSVSGANTEAFF. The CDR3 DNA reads TGTGCCAGCAGCGTCTCCGGGGCCAACACTGAAGCTTTCTTT. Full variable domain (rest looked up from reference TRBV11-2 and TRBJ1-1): EAGVAQSPRYKIIEKRQSVAFWCNPISGHATLYWYQQILGQGPKLLIQFQNNGVVDDSQLPKDRFSAERLKGVDSTLKIQPAKLEDSAVYLCASSVSGANTEAFFGQGTRLTVV.

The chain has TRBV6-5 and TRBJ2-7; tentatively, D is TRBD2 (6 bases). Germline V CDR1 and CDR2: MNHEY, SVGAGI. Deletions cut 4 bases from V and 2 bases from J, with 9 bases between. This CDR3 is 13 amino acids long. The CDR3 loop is CASSSASAYEQYF. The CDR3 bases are TGTGCCAGCAGTTCCGCTAGCGCCTACGAGCAGTACTTC.

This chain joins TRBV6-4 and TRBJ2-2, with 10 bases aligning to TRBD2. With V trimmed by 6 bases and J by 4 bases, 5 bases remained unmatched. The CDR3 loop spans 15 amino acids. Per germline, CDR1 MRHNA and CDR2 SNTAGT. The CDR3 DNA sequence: TGTGCCAGCAGCCCCAGCGGGGGGGCCACCGGGGAGCTGTTTTTT. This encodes CASSPSGGATGELFF.

The CDR3 reads CASSLVGDYEQYF. The CDR3 coding sequence is TGCGCCAGCAGCTTGGTGGGCGACTACGAGCAGTACTTC. The chain couples TRBV5-1 to TRBJ2-7; unclear D gene. In germline, CDR1 is SGHRS, CDR2 YFSETQ. The CDR3 contains 13 residues. With 0 bases removed from V and 3 bases from J, the gap between germline ends came to 7 bases. Full variable domain (outside the CDR3, taken from reference TRBV5-1 and TRBJ2-7): KAGVTQTPRYLIKTRGQQVTLSCSPISGHRSVSWYQQTPGQGLQFLFEYFSETQRNKGNFPGRFSGRQFSNSRSEMNVSTLELGDSALYLCASSLVGDYEQYFGPGTRLTVT.

The CDR3 sequence is CASSKESSGTDTQYF. CDR3 nucleotides: TGTGCCAGCAGCAAAGAGAGTAGCGGCACAGATACGCAGTATTTT. The V call is TRBV21-1, the J call TRBJ2-3; no check of the table's D call, TRBD2, against the DNA was made. TRBV21-1 is annotated as a pseudogene. CDR3 length equals 15 residues.

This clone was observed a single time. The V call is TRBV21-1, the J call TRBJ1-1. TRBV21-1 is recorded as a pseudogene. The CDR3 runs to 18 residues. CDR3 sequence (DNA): TGTGCCAGCAGCAAAGCGCTTTTGCGGGGAGGGAATGACACTGAAGCTTTCTTT. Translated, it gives CASSKALLRGGNDTEAFF.

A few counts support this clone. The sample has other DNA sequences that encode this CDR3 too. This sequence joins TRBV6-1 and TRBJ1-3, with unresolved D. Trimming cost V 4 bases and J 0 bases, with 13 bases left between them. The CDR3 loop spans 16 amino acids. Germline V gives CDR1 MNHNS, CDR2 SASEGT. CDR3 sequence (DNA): TGTGCCAGCAGTGTGGCGGGAGGGAGCTCTGGAAACACCATATATTTT. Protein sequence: CASSVAGGSSGNTIYF.

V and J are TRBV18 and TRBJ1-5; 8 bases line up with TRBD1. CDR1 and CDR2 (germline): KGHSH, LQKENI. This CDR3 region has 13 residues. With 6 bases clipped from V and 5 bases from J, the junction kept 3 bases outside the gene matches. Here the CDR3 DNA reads TGTGCCAGCTCTACAGGGGGAGATCAGCCCCAGCATTTT. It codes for CASSTGGDQPQHF.

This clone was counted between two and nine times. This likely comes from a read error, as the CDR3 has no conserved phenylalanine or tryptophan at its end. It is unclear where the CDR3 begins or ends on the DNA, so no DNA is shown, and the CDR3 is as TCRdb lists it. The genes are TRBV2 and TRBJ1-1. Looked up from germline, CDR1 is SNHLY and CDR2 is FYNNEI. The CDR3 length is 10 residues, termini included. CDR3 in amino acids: CATTEATLSL.

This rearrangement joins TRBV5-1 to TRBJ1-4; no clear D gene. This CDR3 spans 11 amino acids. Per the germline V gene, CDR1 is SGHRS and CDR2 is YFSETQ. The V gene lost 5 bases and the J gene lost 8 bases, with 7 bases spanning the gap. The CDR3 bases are TGCGCCAGCAGATCGTCGGAAAAACTGTTTTTT. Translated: CASRSSEKLFF.

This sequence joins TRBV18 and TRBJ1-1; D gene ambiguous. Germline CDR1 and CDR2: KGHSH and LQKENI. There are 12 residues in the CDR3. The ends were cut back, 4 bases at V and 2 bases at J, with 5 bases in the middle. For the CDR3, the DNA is TGTGCCAGCTCACGGATTAACACTGAAGCTTTCTTT. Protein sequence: CASSRINTEAFF.

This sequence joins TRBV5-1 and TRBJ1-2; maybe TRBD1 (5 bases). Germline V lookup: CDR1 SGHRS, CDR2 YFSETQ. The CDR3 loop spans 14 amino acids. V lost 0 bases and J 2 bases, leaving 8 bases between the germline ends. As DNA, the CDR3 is TGCGCCAGCAGCTTGGGGGACCTAAACTATGGCTACACCTTC. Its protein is CASSLGDLNYGYTF.

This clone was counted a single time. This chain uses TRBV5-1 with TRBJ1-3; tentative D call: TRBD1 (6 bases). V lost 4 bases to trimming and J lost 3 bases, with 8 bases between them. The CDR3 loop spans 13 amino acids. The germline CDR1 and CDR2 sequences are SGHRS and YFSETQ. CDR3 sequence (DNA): TGCGCCAGCAGCGAAGGGGGTGGAAACACCATATATTTT. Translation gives CASSEGGGNTIYF.